Below are 7 T cell receptor beta chains sequenced from a single sample in a study of T cell repertoires in cytomegalovirus infection. One entry per CDR3 protein, called by TCRdb with MiXCR from the reads. The sample has 400,000 or so distinct CDR3 sequences, approximately 31% seen once; the top ten hold roughly 15%. The sample was PBMCs. Source of these receptors: a human donor in good health (CMV status not recorded). Some clones in this sample may be carry-over from other donors' samples.

Only a few counts were recorded for this clonotype. This rearrangement joins TRBV18 to TRBJ1-5; D call uncertain. The CDR3 sequence is 17 residues long. V lost 4 bases to trimming and J lost 0 bases, with 16 bases between them. The germline V gene encodes CDR1 KGHSH and CDR2 LQKENI. This chain's CDR3 is CASSLRSGRHSNQPQHF. In DNA form, the CDR3 reads TGTGCCAGCTCACTCCGATCTGGACGGCATAGCAATCAGCCCCAGCATTTT.

The sample holds many counts of this clonotype. The rearrangement links TRBV7-9 to TRBJ1-2; 8 bases line up with TRBD1. Per germline, CDR1 SEHNR and CDR2 FQNEAQ (reference sequence). V was pared by 4 bases and J by 8 bases, with 12 bases of the junction left unmatched. The CDR3 is made up of 15 amino acids. This CDR3 is CASSSGQGHSGGYTF. CDR3 coding DNA: TGTGCCAGCAGCTCAGGACAGGGCCATTCGGGAGGCTACACCTTC. Combining the CDR3 with reference TRBV7-9 and TRBJ1-2 gives the whole variable domain DTGVSQNPRHKITKRGQNVTFRCDPISEHNRLYWYRQTLGQGPEFLTYFQNEAQLEKSRLLSDRFSAERPKGSFSTLEIQRTEQGDSAMYLCASSSGQGHSGGYTFGSGTRLTVV.

This clonotype was counted between two and nine times. The chain recombines TRBV12-3 or TRBV12-4 with TRBJ2-5, with D possibly TRBD2 on 7 matching bases. The germline V and J ends were trimmed by 2 bases and 5 bases, with 9 bases remaining between them. This CDR3 spans 13 amino acids. In DNA, the CDR3 is TGTGCCAGCAGTTTAAGGGGGGGGGAGACCCAGTACTTC. This codes for CASSLRGGETQYF.

CDR3 in amino acids: CATSAWGINQPQHF. As DNA, the CDR3 is TGTGCCACCAGTGCCTGGGGGATTAATCAGCCCCAGCATTTT. J is TRBJ1-5 and V is TRBV24-1, with D possibly being TRBD1 (5 bases). Trimming removed 5 bases at V and 4 bases at J, with 11 bases between. The CDR3 consists of 14 residues. Germline V lookup: CDR1 KGHDR, CDR2 SFDVKD.

This clonotype was counted ten times or more. The J gene is TRBJ2-1, the V gene TRBV7-6; 10 bases map to TRBD2. CDR1 and CDR2 (germline): SGHVS, FNYEAQ. This CDR3 region has 15 residues. V lost 5 bases to trimming and J lost 8 bases; unmatched junction nucleotides: 9. The CDR3 DNA is TGTGCCAGCAGCCCGCCTAGCGGGGGTATCTATGAGCAGTTCTTC. As protein: CASSPPSGGIYEQFF.

This clonotype was seen ten or more times. The CDR3 protein is CASRTEANTIYF. The CDR3 DNA sequence: TGTGCCAGCAGGACGGAGGCAAACACCATATATTTT. The V and J genes are TRBV7-2 and TRBJ1-3; D call uncertain. Trimming removed 6 bases from V and 6 bases from J, with 9 bases in between. The CDR3 loop spans 12 amino acids. CDR1 is SGHTA, CDR2 FQGNSA, per germline.

V and J are TRBV6-2 or TRBV6-3 and TRBJ2-1, with 14 nucleotides matching TRBD2. J gave up 6 bases and V 4 bases, and 11 bases lay outside the gene matches. The V gene's germline CDR1 is MNHEY and CDR2 SVGEGT. The CDR3 covers 18 residues. The CDR3 protein is CASSSAQTSGGASNEQFF. CDR3 coding DNA: TGTGCCAGCAGTTCCGCCCAGACTAGCGGGGGGGCCAGCAATGAGCAGTTCTTC.